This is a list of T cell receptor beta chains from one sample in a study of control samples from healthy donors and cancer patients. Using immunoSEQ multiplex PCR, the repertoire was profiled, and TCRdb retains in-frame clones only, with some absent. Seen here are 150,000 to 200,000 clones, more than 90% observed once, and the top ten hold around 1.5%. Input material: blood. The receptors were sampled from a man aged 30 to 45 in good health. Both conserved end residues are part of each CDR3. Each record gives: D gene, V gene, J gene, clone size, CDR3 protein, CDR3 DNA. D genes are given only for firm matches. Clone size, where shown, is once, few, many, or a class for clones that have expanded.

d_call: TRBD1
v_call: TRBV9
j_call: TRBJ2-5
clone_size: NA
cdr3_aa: CASSVTGEDAQYF
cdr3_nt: TGTGCCAGCAGCGTGACAGGGGAGGATGCCCAGTACTTC

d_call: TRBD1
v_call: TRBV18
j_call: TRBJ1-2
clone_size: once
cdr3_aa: CASSQRQGYGYTF
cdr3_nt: TGTGCCAGCTCACAAAGACAGGGGTACGGCTACACCTTC

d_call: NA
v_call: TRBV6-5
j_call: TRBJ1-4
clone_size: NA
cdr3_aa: CASSPRQSTNEKLFF
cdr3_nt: TGTGCCAGCAGTCCCCGACAGTCAACTAATGAAAAACTGTTTTTT

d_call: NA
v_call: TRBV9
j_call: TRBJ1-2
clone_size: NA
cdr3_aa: CASSVDWEGLYGYTF
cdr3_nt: TGTGCCAGCAGCGTAGATTGGGAGGGGTTGTATGGCTACACCTTC

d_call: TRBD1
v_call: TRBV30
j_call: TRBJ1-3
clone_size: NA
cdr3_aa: CAWSPGQGPLYGNTIYF
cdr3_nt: TGTGCCTGGAGTCCTGGACAGGGGCCTCTATATGGAAACACCATATATTTT

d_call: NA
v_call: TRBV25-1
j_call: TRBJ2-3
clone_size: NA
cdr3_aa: CASSRRRMVGPDTQYF
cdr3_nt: TGTGCCAGCAGCCGGAGACGGATGGTTGGTCCAGATACGCAGTATTTT

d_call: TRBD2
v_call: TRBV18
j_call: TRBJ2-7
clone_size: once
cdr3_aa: CASSPGLAKVGEQYF
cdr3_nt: TGTGCCAGCTCCCCTGGACTAGCGAAGGTGGGCGAGCAGTACTTC

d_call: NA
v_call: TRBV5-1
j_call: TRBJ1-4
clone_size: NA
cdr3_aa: CASSSEGEKLFF
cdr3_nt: TGCGCCAGCAGCTCCGAAGGGGAAAAACTGTTTTTT

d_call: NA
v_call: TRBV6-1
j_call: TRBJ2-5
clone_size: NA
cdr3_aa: CASSEPTGEAETQYF
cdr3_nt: TGTGCCAGCAGTGAACCAACAGGGGAGGCAGAGACCCAGTACTTC

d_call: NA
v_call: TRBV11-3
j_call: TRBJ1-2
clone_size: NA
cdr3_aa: CASRTGRGGLSGYTF
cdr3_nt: TGTGCCAGCAGGACAGGACGAGGCGGACTATCCGGCTACACCTTC

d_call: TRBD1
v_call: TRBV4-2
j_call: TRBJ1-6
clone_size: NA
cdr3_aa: CASSQDWTGGAFSYNSPLHF
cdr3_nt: TGTGCCAGCAGCCAAGATTGGACAGGGGGCGCATTCTCCTATAATTCACCCCTCCACTTT

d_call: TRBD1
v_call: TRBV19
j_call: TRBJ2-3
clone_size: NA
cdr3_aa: CASGRTGKADTQYF
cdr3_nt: TGTGCCAGTGGAAGGACAGGGAAGGCAGATACGCAGTATTTT

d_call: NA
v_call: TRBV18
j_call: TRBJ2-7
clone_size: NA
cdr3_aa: CASSRNTGFDEQYF
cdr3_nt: TGTGCCAGCTCACGTAATACAGGGTTTGACGAGCAGTACTTC

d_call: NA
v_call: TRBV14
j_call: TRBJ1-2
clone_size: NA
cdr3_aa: CASSQVRGYGYTF
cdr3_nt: TGTGCCAGCAGCCAAGTCCGAGGATATGGCTACACCTTC

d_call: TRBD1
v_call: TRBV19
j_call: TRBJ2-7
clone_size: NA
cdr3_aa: CASSIARDRGNEQYF
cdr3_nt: TGTGCCAGTAGTATAGCCCGGGACAGGGGTAACGAGCAGTACTTC

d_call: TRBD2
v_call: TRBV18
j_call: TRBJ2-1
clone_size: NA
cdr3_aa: CASSPGLAGAGPYNEQFF
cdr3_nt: TGTGCCAGCTCACCCGGACTAGCGGGGGCAGGCCCCTACAATGAGCAGTTCTTC

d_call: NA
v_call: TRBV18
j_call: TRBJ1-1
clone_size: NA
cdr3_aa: CASSLTIGTENTEAFF
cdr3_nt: TGTGCCAGCTCACTCACGATTGGGACGGAGAACACTGAAGCTTTCTTT

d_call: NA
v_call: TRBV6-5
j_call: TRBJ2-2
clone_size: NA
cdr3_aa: CASSPGTWAGELFF
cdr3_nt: TGTGCCAGCAGTCCCGGGACTTGGGCCGGGGAGCTGTTTTTT

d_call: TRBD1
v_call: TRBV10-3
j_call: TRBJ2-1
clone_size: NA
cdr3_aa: CAISDSGTGSYNEQFF
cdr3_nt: TGTGCCATCAGTGACTCCGGGACAGGGTCCTACAATGAGCAGTTCTTC

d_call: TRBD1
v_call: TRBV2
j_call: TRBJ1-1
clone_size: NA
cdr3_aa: CASRGDRGVSFF
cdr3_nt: TGTGCCAGCAGGGGGGACAGGGGGGTATCTTTCTTT

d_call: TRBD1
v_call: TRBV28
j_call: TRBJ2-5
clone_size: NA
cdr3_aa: CASSSQRPDRGKMETQYF
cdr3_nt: TGTGCCAGCAGTTCCCAACGACCCGACAGGGGGAAGATGGAGACCCAGTACTTC

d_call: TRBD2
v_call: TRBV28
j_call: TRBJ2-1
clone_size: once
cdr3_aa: CASSSLAGSYNEQFF
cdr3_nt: TGTGCCAGCAGCTCACTAGCGGGATCCTACAATGAGCAGTTCTTC

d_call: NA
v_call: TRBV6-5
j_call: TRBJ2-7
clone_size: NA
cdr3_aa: CASSYSEQMVYYEQYF
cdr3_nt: TGTGCCAGCAGTTACTCGGAGCAAATGGTGTACTACGAGCAGTACTTC

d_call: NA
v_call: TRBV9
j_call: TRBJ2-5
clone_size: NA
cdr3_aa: CASSVATSTGETQYF
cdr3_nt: TGTGCCAGCAGCGTAGCTACATCAACGGGAGAGACCCAGTACTTC

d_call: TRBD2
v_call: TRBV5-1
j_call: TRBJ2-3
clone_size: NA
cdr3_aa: CASRRTSGGPTDTQYF
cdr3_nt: TGCGCCAGCAGAAGGACTAGCGGCGGTCCCACAGATACGCAGTATTTT

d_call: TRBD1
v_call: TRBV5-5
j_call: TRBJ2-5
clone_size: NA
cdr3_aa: CASSEPGQQETQYF
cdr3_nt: TGTGCCAGCAGCGAACCGGGACAGCAAGAGACCCAGTACTTC

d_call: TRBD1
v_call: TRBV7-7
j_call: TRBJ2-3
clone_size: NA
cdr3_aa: CASSATGGSSDTQYF
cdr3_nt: TGTGCCAGCAGCGCGACAGGGGGCTCTTCAGATACGCAGTATTTT

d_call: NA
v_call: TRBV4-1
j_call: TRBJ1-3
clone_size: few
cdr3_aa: CASRLGGSSGNTIYF
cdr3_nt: TGCGCCAGCAGGCTAGGGGGGAGCTCTGGAAACACCATATATTTT

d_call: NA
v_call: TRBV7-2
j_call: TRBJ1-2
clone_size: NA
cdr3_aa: CASSSQGGVGYTF
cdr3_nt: TGTGCCAGCAGCTCACAGGGAGGGGTTGGCTACACCTTC

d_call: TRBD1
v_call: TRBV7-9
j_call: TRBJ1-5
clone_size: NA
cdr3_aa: CASGRTGDQPQHF
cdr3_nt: TGTGCCAGCGGACGGACAGGGGATCAGCCCCAGCATTTT

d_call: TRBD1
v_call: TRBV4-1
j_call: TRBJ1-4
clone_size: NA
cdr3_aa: CASSQGTGEGEKLFF
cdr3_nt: TGCGCCAGCAGCCAAGGGACAGGGGAAGGGGAAAAACTGTTTTTT

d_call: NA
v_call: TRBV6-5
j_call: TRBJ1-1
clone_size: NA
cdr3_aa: CASRTNPTGNTEAFF
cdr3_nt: TGTGCCAGCAGAACGAACCCGACAGGGAACACTGAAGCTTTCTTT

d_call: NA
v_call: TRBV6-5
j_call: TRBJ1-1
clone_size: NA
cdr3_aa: CASSYSRTKNTEAFF
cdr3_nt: TGTGCCAGCAGTTACTCAAGGACAAAGAACACTGAAGCTTTCTTT

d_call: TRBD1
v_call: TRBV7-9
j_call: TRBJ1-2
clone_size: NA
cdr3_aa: CASRPGQIVHGYTF
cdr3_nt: TGTGCCAGCAGACCGGGACAGATCGTGCATGGCTACACCTTC

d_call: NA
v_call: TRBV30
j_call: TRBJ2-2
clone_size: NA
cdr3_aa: CAWTVGGPTGELFF
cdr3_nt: TGTGCCTGGACCGTGGGGGGTCCCACCGGGGAGCTGTTTTTT

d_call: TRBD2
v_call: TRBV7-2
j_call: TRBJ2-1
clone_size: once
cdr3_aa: CASSLEAGGWESQFF
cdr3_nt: TGTGCCAGCAGCTTAGAAGCGGGGGGGTGGGAGTCGCAGTTCTTC

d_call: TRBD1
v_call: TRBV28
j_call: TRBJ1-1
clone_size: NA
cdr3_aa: CASGAGGRDTEAFF
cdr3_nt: TGTGCCAGCGGTGCAGGGGGAAGAGACACTGAAGCTTTCTTT

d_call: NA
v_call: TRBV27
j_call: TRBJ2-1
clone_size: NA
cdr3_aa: CASSSDTHSYNEQFF
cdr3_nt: TGTGCCAGCAGCTCCGATACTCACTCCTACAATGAGCAGTTCTTC

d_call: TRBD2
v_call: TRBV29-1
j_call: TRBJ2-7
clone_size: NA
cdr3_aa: CSASGTSGGFYEQYF
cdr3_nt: TGCAGCGCCTCCGGGACTAGCGGGGGGTTTTACGAGCAGTACTTC

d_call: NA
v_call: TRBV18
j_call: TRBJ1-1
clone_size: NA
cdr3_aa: CASSPISEAFF
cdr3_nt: TGTGCCAGCTCCCCCATTTCTGAAGCTTTCTTT

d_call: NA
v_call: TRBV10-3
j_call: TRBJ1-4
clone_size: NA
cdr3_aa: CAIRAGQGNEKLFF
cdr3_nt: TGTGCCATCCGAGCCGGCCAGGGTAATGAAAAACTGTTTTTT

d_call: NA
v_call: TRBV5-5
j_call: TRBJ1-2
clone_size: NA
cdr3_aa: CASSPGEGDYGYTF
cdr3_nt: TGTGCCAGCAGCCCGGGGGAGGGAGACTATGGCTACACCTTC

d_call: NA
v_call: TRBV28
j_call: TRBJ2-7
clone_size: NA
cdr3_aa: CASTGPTPSYEQYF
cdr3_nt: TGTGCCAGCACAGGGCCAACCCCCTCCTACGAGCAGTACTTC

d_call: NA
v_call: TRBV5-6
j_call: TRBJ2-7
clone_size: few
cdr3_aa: CASSLWGQGYTYEQYF
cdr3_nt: TGTGCCAGCAGCTTGTGGGGTCAGGGCTACACCTACGAGCAGTACTTC

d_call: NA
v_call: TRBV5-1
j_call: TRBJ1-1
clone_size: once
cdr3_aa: CASSQGPLRGNTEAFF
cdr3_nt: TGCGCCAGCAGCCAGGGGCCTCTCAGGGGGAACACTGAAGCTTTCTTT

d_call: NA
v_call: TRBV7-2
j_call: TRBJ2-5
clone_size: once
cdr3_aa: CASSPIGGGTQYF
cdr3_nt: TGTGCCAGCAGCCCTATCGGGGGAGGGACCCAGTACTTC

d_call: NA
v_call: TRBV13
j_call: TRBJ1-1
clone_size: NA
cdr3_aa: CASSLSGNTEAFF
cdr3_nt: TGTGCCAGCAGCTTATCAGGGAACACTGAAGCTTTCTTT

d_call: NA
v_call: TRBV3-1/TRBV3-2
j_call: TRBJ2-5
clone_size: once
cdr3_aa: CASTPRARPETQYF
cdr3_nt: TGTGCCAGCACCCCGAGGGCTCGCCCGGAGACCCAGTACTTC

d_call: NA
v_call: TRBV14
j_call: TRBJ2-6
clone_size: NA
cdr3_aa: CASSRSGSGANVLTF
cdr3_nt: TGTGCCAGCAGCCGCTCGGGCTCTGGGGCCAACGTCCTGACTTTC

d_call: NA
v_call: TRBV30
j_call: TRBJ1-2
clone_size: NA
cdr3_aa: CAWSVAGNYGYTF
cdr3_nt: TGTGCCTGGAGTGTCGCCGGTAACTATGGCTACACCTTC

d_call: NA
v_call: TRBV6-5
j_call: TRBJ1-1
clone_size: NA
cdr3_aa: CASTGRPLNTEAFF
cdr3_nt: TGTGCCAGCACCGGACGTCCACTGAACACTGAAGCTTTCTTT

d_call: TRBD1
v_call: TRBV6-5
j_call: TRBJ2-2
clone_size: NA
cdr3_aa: CASRGDRGITGELFF
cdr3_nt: TGTGCCAGCCGAGGGGACAGGGGCATTACCGGGGAGCTGTTTTTT

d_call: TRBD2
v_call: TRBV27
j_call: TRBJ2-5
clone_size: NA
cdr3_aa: CASSPGLAGAMETQYF
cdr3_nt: TGTGCCAGCAGTCCGGGACTAGCGGGGGCTATGGAGACCCAGTACTTC

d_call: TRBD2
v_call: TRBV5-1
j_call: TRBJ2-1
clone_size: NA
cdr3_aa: CASSLGISSGRASDEQFF
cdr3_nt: TGCGCCAGCAGCTTGGGTATCTCGAGCGGGAGGGCCAGCGATGAGCAGTTCTTC

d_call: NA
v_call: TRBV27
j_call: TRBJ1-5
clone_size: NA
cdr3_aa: CASSFGGDYQPQHF
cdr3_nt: TGTGCCAGCAGTTTTGGGGGAGACTATCAGCCCCAGCATTTT